This T cell receptor (beta chain) was observed in a study of tumor-infiltrating lymphocytes in primary liver carcinoma. Across the study: Treatment of the patients' primary liver carcinoma consisted of surgical resection. Study observations and caveats: Tumors and blood were compared for top-250-clone fraction, and tumors had the significantly higher value (p = 0.039).

Reverse transcription of roughly 470 ng total RNA with a constant-region primer produced TCR beta cDNA. Three nested multiplex PCR rounds, a slightly modified ARM-PCR method, built the TCR beta libraries. A C-beta reverse primer was combined with TRBV1-TRBV30 forward primers in the first two PCR rounds, and each round had 10 cycles. Using its own MiXCR run on the multiplex PCR reads, TCRdb lists one record per CDR3 protein. In the table there are 300,000 to 400,000 distinct CDR3 sequences, less than 75% of which are singletons. Unsorted whole blood yielded blood RNA, and germline DNA was extracted as well. CDR3 length: 14 amino acids. Deletions cut 1 base from V and 4 bases from J, with 10 bases between. Looked up from germline, CDR1 is GTSNPN and CDR2 is SVGIG (reference sequence). Concerning this clonotype itself: Its antigen is unknown.

This chain links TRBV30 with TRBJ2-2, with D perhaps matching TRBD2 (5 bases). The sample comprised peripheral blood. This clonotype originated in a middle-aged man with primary liver carcinoma and hepatitis B virus infection. The CDR3 region is CAWSGSGLTGELFF. The CDR3 DNA sequence: TGTGCCTGGAGTGGGAGCGGACTCACCGGGGAGCTGTTTTTT. Based on the CDR3 plus reference TRBV30 and TRBJ2-2, the full variable domain is SQTIHQWPATLVQPVGSPLSLECTVEGTSNPNLYWYRQAAGRGLQLLFYSVGIGQISSEVPQNLSASRPQDRQFILSSKKLLLSDSGFYLCAWSGSGLTGELFFGEGSRLTVL.